These T cell receptor beta chains were read from a single sample in a study of T-cell reconstitution after alpha-beta-depleted transplantation in children. In TCRdb, the PCR reads were re-called with MiXCR into one record per CDR3 protein. The sample consists of approximately 650,000 distinct CDR3 sequences, roughly 14% of them appearing once. Material: PBMCs, obtained before TCRalphabeta/CD19-depleted stem cell transplant. The receptors originated from a girl aged 2 to 10 with congenital amegakaryocytic thrombocytopenia, due to receive a stem cell transplant. CDR3s include the opening cysteine and the closing phenylalanine or tryptophan. Fields, in order: V gene, CDR3 length, D gene, clone size, J gene, CDR3 protein, CDR3 DNA. A D gene is named only where the DNA matches it firmly. Size is stated for part of the rows, as once, few or many counts, or as a class when the clone is expanded.

TRBV20-1,11,TRBD1,many,TRBJ2-7,CSATGQGIEYF,TGCAGCGCCACGGGACAGGGAATAGAGTACTTC
TRBV20-1,11,-,few,TRBJ1-2,CSALVTNGYTF,TGCAGTGCCCTGGTCACAAATGGCTACACCTTC
TRBV5-1,13,-,many,TRBJ1-1,CASRRTDDTEAFF,TGCGCCAGCAGGAGGACAGATGACACTGAAGCTTTCTTT
TRBV7-3,15,TRBD2,few,TRBJ2-7,CASSLIGGRFHEQYF,TGTGCCAGCAGCTTAATCGGCGGGAGGTTTCACGAGCAGTACTTC
TRBV20-1,15,TRBD1,many,TRBJ2-1,CSAAKGTGPYNEQFF,TGCAGTGCCGCTAAAGGGACAGGCCCTTACAATGAGCAGTTCTTC
TRBV20-1,14,TRBD1,many,TRBJ1-2,CSAPDRRNNYGYTF,TGCAGTGCCCCGGACAGGCGAAATAACTATGGCTACACCTTC
TRBV27,14,-,many,TRBJ2-1,CASSLLPSYNEQFF,TGTGCCAGCAGTTTACTCCCCTCCTACAATGAGCAGTTCTTC
TRBV11-2,16,-,few,TRBJ2-1,CASSSQGAGGNNEQFF,TGTGCCAGCAGCTCCCAGGGGGCGGGAGGGAACAATGAGCAGTTCTTC
TRBV7-9,12,TRBD1,many,TRBJ2-7,CASSLEGTGPVF,TGTGCCAGCAGCTTAGAGGGGACAGGGCCGGTCTTC
TRBV20-1,15,-,many,TRBJ1-2,CSARAPDGRNYGYTF,TGCAGTGCTAGAGCCCCAGACGGACGGAACTATGGCTACACCTTC
TRBV27,17,TRBD1,-,TRBJ2-2,CASSYPGTGGKTGELFF,TGTGCCAGCAGTTACCCCGGGACAGGGGGCAAAACCGGGGAGCTGTTTTTT
TRBV15,20,TRBD2,many,TRBJ2-1,CATSRVGLAEMWRSPSEQFF,TGTGCCACCAGCAGAGTGGGACTAGCGGAAATGTGGAGATCCCCATCGGAGCAGTTCTTC
TRBV6-1,14,-,-,TRBJ2-7,CASGPSGAGLEQYF,TGTGCCAGCGGCCCTTCGGGCGCGGGGCTCGAGCAGTACTTC
TRBV27,15,-,few,TRBJ1-6,CASSLSRGYNSPLHF,TGTGCCAGCAGTTTATCTCGGGGGTATAATTCACCCCTCCACTTT
TRBV5-6,16,TRBD2,-,TRBJ2-1,CASSLAPGGPTNEQFF,TGTGCCAGCAGCTTGGCCCCGGGAGGGCCGACCAATGAGCAGTTCTTC
TRBV7-9,14,-,-,TRBJ2-2,CASSRRGGTGELFF,TGTGCCAGCAGTCGAAGGGGTGGCACCGGGGAGCTGTTTTTT
TRBV29-1,13,-,-,TRBJ2-5,CSAFGRGLETQYF,TGCAGCGCCTTTGGGCGTGGCCTCGAGACCCAGTACTTC
TRBV27,14,TRBD2,many,TRBJ2-7,CASSSFSGRNEQYF,TGTGCCAGCAGTTCCTTTAGCGGGAGAAACGAGCAGTACTTC
TRBV5-1,15,TRBD2,many,TRBJ2-1,CASSLVVAGAPEQFF,TGCGCCAGCAGCTTGGTAGTAGCGGGAGCTCCTGAGCAGTTCTTC
TRBV7-9,14,-,many,TRBJ1-2,CASSPEDRSHGYTF,TGTGCCAGCAGCCCAGAGGACAGATCGCATGGCTACACCTTC
TRBV4-1,15,-,many,TRBJ1-1,CASSQDRGVRIEAFF,TGCGCCAGCAGCCAGGACCGCGGGGTGAGAATTGAAGCTTTCTTT
TRBV5-1,16,-,few,TRBJ1-3,CASSYTGGSSGNTIYF,TGCGCCAGCAGCTATACGGGGGGAAGCTCTGGAAACACCATATATTTT